This TCR beta chain appears in the sequencing data of a study of blood T cell repertoires in COVID-19. Background on the study: T cells, B-cell-depleted T cells, or PBMCs provided the cDNA or gDNA that served as material.

In the original analysis: Nucleated cell number was recorded as an estimate derived from reference gene primer amplification. The method was immunoSEQ multiplex PCR; TCRdb's version includes in-frame clones alone and lacks a portion of them. V, J and clone size are those of that table, while D and trimming were read from the DNA. The table shows about 160,000 clones, with around four fifths occurring only once. Sequences were obtained from peripheral blood. The receptor was isolated from a woman aged 80 or over with acute or convalescent COVID-19.

The CDR3 region has the DNA TGCGCCAGCAGCCAAGACCCCCTGGCGAGCGGGAGGTTAGAAAATGAGCAGTTCTTC. It translates to CASSQDPLASGRLENEQFF. This chain uses TRBV4-1 with TRBJ2-1; 9 bases align to TRBD2. V dropped 0 bases and J dropped 7; count of bases not matched to a gene: 16. The germline gives CDR1 MGHRA, CDR2 YSYEKL. The length of the CDR3 is 19 residues.